Given below is one T cell receptor (beta chain) in context. Its specificity is unknown. This entry comes from a study of T cells in Graves' hyperthyroidism and ophthalmopathy. The hyperthyroidism patients had all been newly diagnosed, and their disease duration was under 2 months. Their ages ranged from 18 to 65 years. Diagnoses used clinical symptoms, serum thyroxine and TRAb, thyroid ultrasound and orbital computed tomography. Study-level findings and limits: In validation, the model predicted ophthalmopathy. These predictions came a median approximately 6.5 months before onset. Within blood appeared most thyroid clonotypes that had expanded above 0.001.

Trimming cost V 1 base and J 0 bases, with 19 bases left between them. Per the germline V gene, CDR1 is LNHDA and CDR2 is SQIVND (reference sequence). The CDR3 is made up of 19 amino acids. TCR beta CDR3 regions were amplified from RNA. Primed by the HTBI set, a first-round RT-PCR was run on the TCR CDR3. TCRdb ran MiXCR on the multiplex PCR reads and lists one entry per CDR3 protein. The sample shows roughly 400,000 distinct CDR3 sequences, around 25% of them seen only once. The sequence derives from a man aged 45-60 years with Graves' hyperthyroidism. Sequenced: blood. This chain uses TRBV19 with TRBJ2-1; tentative D call: TRBD2 (5 bases). Here the CDR3 reads CASSIVGRVASSSYNEQFF. DNA of the CDR3: TGTGCCAGTAGTATAGTGGGTCGGGTAGCGTCTAGCTCCTACAATGAGCAGTTCTTC. Together with reference TRBV19 and TRBJ2-1, the CDR3 gives the full variable domain: DGGITQSPKYLFRKEGQNVTLSCEQNLNHDAMYWYRQDPGQGLRLIYYSQIVNDFQKGDIAEGYSVSREKKESFPLTVTSAQKNPTAFYLCASSIVGRVASSSYNEQFFGPGTRLTVL.